The source of this T cell receptor (beta chain) is a study of vaccination and CD4 T cells after COVID-19 (dated by TCRdb to the early 2020s). The study in broad terms: The convalescent cohort included six males and four females, with two Hispanic individuals, seven Caucasians, two Asians and one multiracial person. Participants got two doses of the Pfizer-BioNTech BNT162b2 vaccine (n=8) or two doses of the Moderna mRNA-1273 vaccine (n=2). Post-COVID blood samples from convalescent patients were collected a median of approximately 93 days after diagnosis, with a range of roughly 30 to 161 days. The time from the second vaccine dose to post-vaccine blood sampling had a median of around 72 days and ranged from roughly 13 to 241 days. The cultures were stimulated with overlapping spike peptide pools from SARS-CoV-2 and from the common cold coronaviruses HCoV-NL63, HCoV-OC43 and HCoV-229E. Control cultures received a CEFX viral epitope pool as the positive control, an HIV-1 Nef peptide pool as the negative control, or no peptide. The spike-specific CD4+ TCR repertoire was compared before and after mRNA vaccination in approximately ten COVID-19 convalescent patients and a few infection-naive healthy vaccine recipients. Memory CD4+ T cell crossreactivity between SARS-CoV-2 and common cold coronavirus spike proteins was assessed at the TCR clonotype level in an earlier paper using these donors. The study at large found these results: The number of convalescent patients in the study was relatively small, and the study did not examine early timepoints following natural infection. Although the median number of SARS-CoV-2-reactive clonotypes went up from roughly 20 after infection to about 38 after vaccination, the increase was not significant. Among convalescent patients, a median around 86% of the SARS-CoV-2-reactive clones seen after vaccination appeared only after vaccination, which suggests priming specific to the vaccine. Of the vaccine-specific clones in convalescent patients, 304 of 307, or nearly all, reacted only to SARS-CoV-2 spike and did not cross-react with common cold coronaviruses.

CDR1 SGHTA and CDR2 FQGNSA were looked up in the germline V gene. V is reduced by 0 bases and J by 0 bases, leaving a spacing of 7 bases between them. From its cysteine to its phenylalanine, the CDR3 spans 15 amino acids. The sequence is cut down to CDR3 DNA, 45 bases in frame from base 1. In the paper's terms, the treatment or condition label means: roughly nine-day PBMC culture with coronavirus spike peptide pools or control peptides (ViraFEST assay). CD4+ T cells from unexposed donors were collected before the COVID-19 pandemic (2011-2018). The study used the ViraFEST assay, which expanded antigen-specific T cells with peptide pools and then identified expanded clonotypes by TCR sequencing. Each well held 1.5 million to 2.5 million PBMCs cultured with 9 to 10 ug/ml peptide pools in IMDM containing 5% human AB serum and approximately 10 IU/ml IL-2. Half of the culture medium was replaced with fresh IL-2-containing medium on days 3 and 7. After 10 to 11 days of culture, CD4+ T cells were isolated by negative selection using the EasySep CD4+ T cell isolation kit. As cell number allowed, CD4+ T cells from unexposed donors were tested for reactivity to SARS-CoV-2 S and N and to four common cold coronavirus spike pools. PBMCs were separated from whole blood using Ficoll-Paque Plus gradient centrifugation and then either used fresh or cryopreserved at -140C. In general, triplicate wells were set up for every culture condition. The leukapheresis product used for the unexposed donors was purchased from a commercial source.

This clonotype was recorded a few times. Its recognized antigen is unknown. Base quality data are lacking; no much larger clone is found one base away. Libraries were prepared through PCR. DNA from cultured CD4+ T cells was subjected to TCR sequencing with the Oncomine TCR Beta short-read assay at the Johns Hopkins FTIC core. The QIAamp micro DNA kit was used to extract genomic DNA from the cultured CD4+ T cells. The Oncomine TCR Beta libraries from cultured CD4+ T cells were pooled using unique dual indexes and then sequenced on an Illumina iSeq 100. Per the authors' processing: Non-productive sequences were removed, and CDR3s that did not start with C, did not end with F or W, or were shorter than 7 amino acids were discarded. Antigen-specific clonotypes were identified with the MANAFEST web application by comparing peptide-stimulated wells with reference and other culture wells. An FDR below 0.05, an odds ratio above 5, and a productive frequency above 0.1% in at least two of three replicate wells were required for clones to be considered positive. Clonotypes that were significantly expanded in both SARS-CoV-2 spike wells and at least one common cold coronavirus spike condition were defined as cross-reactive. Levenshtein distances (stringdist) and unrooted phylogenetic trees (ape) in R version 3.6.1 were used to assess CDR3 homology. TCRdb handled the public reads itself, with Q25 trimming in fastp and clone calling in MiXCR, and kept productive beta chains. Merged by CDR3 protein, the rows form single entries marked with the most common genes and DNA. The V and J calls and clone size come from TCRdb's table, not from the authors' own analysis. The sample table shows about 4,400 distinct CDR3 sequences, and less than 35% are seen once. The top ten clones comprise over 45% of the sample.

The sequencing sample was made of CD4+ T cells from blood, cultured in vitro. The clonotype was recovered from a human donor in good health. The V and J segments used are TRBV7-2 and TRBJ2-3; the D segment could be TRBD2, given 5 matching bases. In nucleotides, the sequence is TGTGCCAGCAGCTTAGCGAGGGTTAGCACAGATACGCAGTATTTT. It encodes CASSLARVSTDTQYF.